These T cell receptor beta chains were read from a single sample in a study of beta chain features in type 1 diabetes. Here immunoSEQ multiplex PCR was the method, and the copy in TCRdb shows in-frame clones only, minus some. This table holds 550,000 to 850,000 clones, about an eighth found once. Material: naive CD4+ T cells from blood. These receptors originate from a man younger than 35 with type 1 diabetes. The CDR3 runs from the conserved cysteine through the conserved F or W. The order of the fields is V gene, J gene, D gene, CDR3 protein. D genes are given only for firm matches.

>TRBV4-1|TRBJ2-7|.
CASSRVGDEYEQYF
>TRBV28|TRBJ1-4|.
CASTHRAPNEKLFF
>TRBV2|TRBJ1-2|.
CAPGGALGGYTF
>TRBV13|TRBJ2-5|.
CASSSGVAGYETQYF
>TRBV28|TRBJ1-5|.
CASSYGQNQPQHF
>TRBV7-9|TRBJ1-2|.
CASSLAGHPTGYTF
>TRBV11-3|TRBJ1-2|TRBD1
CASSGQAIYGYTF
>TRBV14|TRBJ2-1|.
CASSQSGRERTLFQFF
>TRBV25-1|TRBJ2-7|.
CASSVPGAWGEQYF
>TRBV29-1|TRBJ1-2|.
CSVEQWAF
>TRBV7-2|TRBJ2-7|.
CASRGTGSYEQYF
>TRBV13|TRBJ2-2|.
CASSLHGTNTGELFF
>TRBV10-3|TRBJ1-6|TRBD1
CAITRQGGGNSPLHF
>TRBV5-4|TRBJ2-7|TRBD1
CASSLGGTGSAYEQYF
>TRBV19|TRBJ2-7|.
CASSRVQGNEQYF
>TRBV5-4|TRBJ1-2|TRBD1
CASSWRTGGNYGYTF
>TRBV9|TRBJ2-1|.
CASSVSVYNEQFF
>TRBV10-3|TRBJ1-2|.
CAISESTRAPGYGYTF
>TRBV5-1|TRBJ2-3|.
CASSLVTPGEDTQYF
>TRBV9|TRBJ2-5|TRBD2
CASSVGARGSPGETQYF
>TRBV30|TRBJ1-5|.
CAWSPQAQPQHF
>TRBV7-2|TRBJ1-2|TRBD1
CASSSDTGGHGYTF
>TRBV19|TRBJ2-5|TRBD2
CASSSLAGAEETQYF
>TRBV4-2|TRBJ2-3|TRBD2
CASSQDTQRGSDTQYF
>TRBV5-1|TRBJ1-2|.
CASSAVTSGRYGYTF
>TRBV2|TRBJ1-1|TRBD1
CASSNRGLDTEAFF
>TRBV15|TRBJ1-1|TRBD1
CATSRDLAGGMNPEAFF
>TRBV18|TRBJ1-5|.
CASSPSDQPQHF
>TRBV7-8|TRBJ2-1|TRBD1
CASSSPGGFNYNEQFF
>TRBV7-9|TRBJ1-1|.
CASSLARGGTVGYTEAFF
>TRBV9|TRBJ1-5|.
CASSVAGENGQPQHF
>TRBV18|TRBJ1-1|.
CASSEGLKTTFF
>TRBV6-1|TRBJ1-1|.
CASRQGMNTEAFF
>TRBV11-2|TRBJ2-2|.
CASSLGAWDTGELFF
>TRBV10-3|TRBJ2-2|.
CATSDSNTGELFF
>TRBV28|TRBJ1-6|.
CASSLPPGEDYNSPLHF
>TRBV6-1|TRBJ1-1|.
CASSDPAGVLGTEAFF
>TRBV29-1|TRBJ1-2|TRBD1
CSVMRDSDNYGYTF
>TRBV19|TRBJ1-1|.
CASSVGDQAFF
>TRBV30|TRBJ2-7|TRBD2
CAWSRGGYEQYF
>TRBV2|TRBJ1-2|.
CASRPRPLDYGYTF
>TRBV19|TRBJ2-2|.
CASSIQPRPNTGELFF
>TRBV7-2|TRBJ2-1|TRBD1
CASSLYPGQGAYNEQFF
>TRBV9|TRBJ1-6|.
CASGEPGLPHSPLHF
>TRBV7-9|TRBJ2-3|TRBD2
CASRLAATDTQYF
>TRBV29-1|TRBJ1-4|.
CSVGTTSTNEKLFF